The clone carrying this TCR beta chain was observed a few times. No antigen is known for it. Ranging in age from about 6 to 100, the donors were healthy Caucasian individuals from Russia. Peripheral blood was drawn, approximately 10 milliliters per donor. Extraction of total RNA produced a minimum of 6 micrograms from each sample. A J-beta primer mix and a sample-barcoded 5' primer were used in a second PCR of about 7 to 11 cycles. TCRdb re-analysed the 5' RACE reads in MiXCR, keeping a single row per CDR3 protein. The sample holds around 1.5 million distinct CDR3 sequences, almost 35% seen once. These data come from a study of blood T cells in healthy people across ages. The CDR3 consists of 13 residues. The V and J ends lost 6 bases and 3 bases respectively, with 11 bases between them. Germline lookup yields CDR1 SNHLY and CDR2 FYNNEI. General observations from the study: Donor CMV status was unknown, possibly confounding expanded clonotype changes.

The chain has TRBV2 and TRBJ1-2; weak D call: TRBD1 (5 bases). The receptor was isolated from a woman aged 30 to 39 in good health. The sequenced sample consisted of blood. The CDR3 nucleotides are TGTGCCAGCAGAGATGGGGACTACTATGGCTACACCTTC. This sequence encodes CASRDGDYYGYTF.